A selection of T cell receptor beta chains follows, all from one sample in a study of blood T cell repertoires in COVID-19. Profiling relied on immunoSEQ multiplex PCR, and the TCRdb table lists in-frame clones only, not all of them. Found here are about 260,000 clones, roughly 86% of them singletons; the top ten hold about 8.8%. The sample consisted of peripheral blood. All receptors derive from a man aged 35 to 55 with active or convalescent COVID-19. Each CDR3 is given with its conserved first and last residue. Size values are once, few and many counts, or a class for expanded clones, and some rows have none.

J: TRBJ2-2; size: -; V: TRBV7-9; CDR3: CASSFTSGNTGELFF
J: TRBJ2-3; size: -; V: TRBV24-1; CDR3: CATSEQGSTDTQYF
J: TRBJ2-5; size: -; V: TRBV23-1; CDR3: CASSQGRVGEETQYF
J: TRBJ2-3; size: -; V: TRBV9; CDR3: CASSTNRDRSTDTQYF
J: TRBJ1-1; size: -; V: TRBV5-1; CDR3: CASSLYKFGGFMNTEAFF
J: TRBJ2-5; size: -; V: TRBV29-1; CDR3: CSATVPGYQETQYF
J: TRBJ2-5; size: -; V: TRBV2; CDR3: CASSESFETQYF
J: TRBJ2-1; size: -; V: TRBV30; CDR3: CAWSGQAGSSYNEQFF
J: TRBJ1-1; size: -; V: TRBV28; CDR3: CASSQGQGDEAFF
J: TRBJ1-1; size: -; V: TRBV5-1; CDR3: CASSRTGGTEAFF
J: TRBJ2-5; size: few; V: TRBV5-1; CDR3: CASSLSGAGRAWEETQYF
J: TRBJ1-2; size: -; V: TRBV6-2/TRBV6-3; CDR3: CASSLTGQGLFNYGYTF
J: TRBJ2-1; size: once; V: TRBV11-2; CDR3: CASSLAPREGEQFF
J: TRBJ2-5; size: -; V: TRBV24-1; CDR3: CATSPSGEETQYF
J: TRBJ2-2; size: -; V: TRBV5-1; CDR3: CASSLHRGGTGELFF
J: TRBJ1-1; size: -; V: TRBV29-1; CDR3: CSVAGQTNTEAFF
J: TRBJ2-1; size: -; V: TRBV7-6; CDR3: CASSLVEGNEQFF
J: TRBJ2-5; size: -; V: TRBV5-1; CDR3: CASSPAQSVAQETQYF
J: TRBJ2-7; size: -; V: TRBV11-2; CDR3: CASSPILGSILGVEEQYF
J: TRBJ1-6; size: -; V: TRBV5-1; CDR3: CASRRVGPGETPLHF
J: TRBJ2-5; size: -; V: TRBV3-1/TRBV3-2; CDR3: CASGRTSRETQYF
J: TRBJ2-1; size: -; V: TRBV12-5; CDR3: CASRGTNEQFF
J: TRBJ2-7; size: -; V: TRBV6-5; CDR3: CASRAGGEQYF
J: TRBJ2-2; size: -; V: TRBV7-9; CDR3: CASTIDTNTGELFF
J: TRBJ1-3; size: -; V: TRBV4-1; CDR3: CASSQDGQASGNTIYF
J: TRBJ2-6; size: -; V: TRBV7-9; CDR3: CASSPGVGANVLTF
J: TRBJ2-5; size: -; V: TRBV28; CDR3: CASSFPSGGVSETQYF
J: TRBJ2-7; size: -; V: TRBV2; CDR3: CASALQGVVFNEQYF
J: TRBJ1-1; size: -; V: TRBV7-9; CDR3: CASSLVTQDNTEAFF
J: TRBJ2-1; size: -; V: TRBV27; CDR3: CASSLSAGSSYNEQFF
J: TRBJ2-1; size: -; V: TRBV18; CDR3: CASSQVEAEEQFF
J: TRBJ2-2; size: -; V: TRBV10-3; CDR3: CAISAGQGNTGELFF
J: TRBJ2-5; size: -; V: TRBV11-1; CDR3: CASSPRGGQETQYF
J: TRBJ1-1; size: -; V: TRBV29-1; CDR3: CSVEQRYGTEAFF
J: TRBJ2-3; size: -; V: TRBV13; CDR3: CASSTRESITDTQYF
J: TRBJ2-7; size: -; V: TRBV2; CDR3: CASSGASGSYSYEQYF
J: TRBJ2-7; size: once; V: TRBV11-3; CDR3: CASSLGVRDEQYF
J: TRBJ2-5; size: -; V: TRBV12-3/TRBV12-4; CDR3: CASSTQGQETQYF
J: TRBJ1-1; size: medium-sized; V: TRBV25-1; CDR3: CASSGTGGHGTEAFF
J: TRBJ2-2; size: -; V: TRBV6-5; CDR3: CASSYPRTGGTGELFF
J: TRBJ1-2; size: -; V: TRBV6-5; CDR3: CASRPPGQIDYGYTF
J: TRBJ1-6; size: -; V: TRBV9; CDR3: CASSAERTDSPLHF
J: TRBJ2-5; size: -; V: TRBV10-1; CDR3: CASSPGPGTQYF
J: TRBJ1-2; size: -; V: TRBV24-1; CDR3: CATSDIGGYGYTF
J: TRBJ2-5; size: once; V: TRBV28; CDR3: CASSSRSAGRQETQYF